A single sample gave rise to the 21 T cell receptor beta chains below, sequenced in a study of control samples from healthy donors and cancer patients. Data came from immunoSEQ multiplex PCR; TCRdb stores just in-frame clones and leaves some out. The repertoire holds about 130,000 clones, around 92% seen once, with roughly 1.9% in the top ten. What was sequenced was blood. These receptors were collected from a woman aged 45-59 years in good health.

This sequence joins TRBV6-5 and TRBJ1-1; 11 bases are a match to TRBD1. The CDR3 sequence is 14 residues long. After removal of 6 bases from V and 1 base from J, the junction contained 1 base not matched to a gene. Germline assignment: CDR1 MNHEY and CDR2 SVGAGI. The chain's CDR3 is CASRDRGQNTEAFF. DNA of the CDR3: TGTGCCAGCAGGGACAGGGGGCAGAACACTGAAGCTTTCTTT.

The genes are TRBV6-5 and TRBJ2-3; no definite D call. The CDR3 runs to 13 residues. V lost 5 bases to trimming and J lost 4 bases, with 10 bases between them. The germline V gene has CDR1 MNHEY and CDR2 SVGAGI. The CDR3 reads CASSPRLADTQYF. DNA of the CDR3: TGTGCCAGCAGTCCACGGCTGGCAGATACGCAGTATTTT.

The gene calls are TRBV3-1 (or the pseudogene TRBV3-2) and TRBJ2-1; 8 bases agree with TRBD2. The V and J ends lost 6 bases and 5 bases, in that order; junction bases with no gene match: 3. The CDR3 is made up of 13 amino acids. Per the germline V gene, CDR1 is LGHDT and CDR2 is YNNKEL (reference sequence). In nucleotides, the CDR3 is TGTGCCAGCAGAGCGCGGGGGGACAATGAGCAGTTCTTC. This sequence encodes CASRARGDNEQFF.

V and J are TRBV9 and TRBJ2-6; D uncertain. The CDR3 covers 15 residues. The V gene lost 0 bases and the J gene lost 4 bases, with 8 bases spanning the gap. Per the germline V gene, CDR1 is SGDLS and CDR2 is YYNGEE. In DNA, the CDR3 is TGTGCCAGCAGCGTAGTAGCTTCAGGGGCCAACGTCCTGACTTTC. It codes for CASSVVASGANVLTF. The full variable domain, completed using reference TRBV9 and TRBJ2-6, is DSGVTQTPKHLITATGQRVTLRCSPRSGDLSVYWYQQSLDQGLQFLIQYYNGEERAKGNILERFSAQQFPDLHSELNLSSLELGDSALYFCASSVVASGANVLTFGAGSRLTVL.

V is TRBV5-1 and J is TRBJ2-6, with D perhaps TRBD1 or TRBD2 (5 bases each). This CDR3 has 14 amino acids. The V and J ends lost 9 bases and 2 bases respectively, with 12 bases between them. CDR1 and CDR2 from the germline V gene are SGHRS and YFSETQ. The CDR3 loop reads CATKQGPGANVLTF. The CDR3 bases are TGCGCCACCAAGCAGGGACCTGGGGCCAACGTCCTGACTTTC.

V gene TRBV7-8 combines with J gene TRBJ2-7; the match to TRBD1 covers 7 bases. V lost 0 bases and J lost 1; bases outside the gene matches: 0. Germline assignment: CDR1 SGHVS and CDR2 FQNEAQ. There are 14 residues in the CDR3. CDR3: CASSLAGQSYEQYF. Here the CDR3 DNA reads TGTGCCAGCAGCTTAGCGGGACAGTCCTACGAGCAGTACTTC.

This chain connects TRBV18 to TRBJ2-3, with 8 bases aligning to TRBD2. CDR3 length: 15 amino acids. Germline lookup yields CDR1 KGHSH and CDR2 LQKENI. V lost 2 bases to trimming and J lost 1 base; unmatched junction nucleotides: 2. In nucleotides, the CDR3 is TGTGCCAGCTCACCAACGCGGGGGGGCACAGATACGCAGTATTTT. Its protein product is CASSPTRGGTDTQYF.

The sample holds one count of this clone. This chain links TRBV6-6 with TRBJ1-1, with TRBD1 matching 9 bases. The germline gives CDR1 MNHNY, CDR2 SVGAGI (reference sequence). J gave up 5 bases and V 7 bases, and 11 bases lay outside the gene matches. The CDR3 totals 15 residues. CDR3 in amino acids: CASIKYPTGGTEAFF. The CDR3 DNA sequence: TGTGCCAGCATAAAATACCCGACAGGGGGTACTGAAGCTTTCTTT.

This clone was picked up one time. This chain links TRBV12-3 or TRBV12-4 with TRBJ1-5, with 8 bases matching TRBD1. V gave up 8 bases and J gave up 6 bases; unmatched junction bases: 6. The CDR3 spans 13 residues. CDR3 in DNA: TGTGCCAGCGGACAGGGAGCAGGTCAGCCCCAGCATTTT. Translated, it gives CASGQGAGQPQHF.

The J gene is TRBJ2-4, the V gene TRBV6-5; a weak D match, TRBD1 (6 bases). The CDR3 loop spans 12 amino acids. Between the trimmed V and J ends, which lost 11 bases and 6 bases, there was a span of 14 bases. Germline CDR1 is MNHEY and CDR2 is SVGAGI. The CDR3 is CAVTGLGNIQYF. For the CDR3, the DNA is TGTGCCGTCACAGGGCTAGGAAACATTCAGTACTTC.

The chain is built from TRBV5-1 and TRBJ2-5; 8 bases map to TRBD2. The CDR3 loop spans 15 amino acids. Unmatched junction bases numbered 5, after V lost 1 base and J lost 3 bases. The germline V gene encodes CDR1 SGHRS and CDR2 YFSETQ. For the CDR3, the DNA is TGCGCCAGCAGCTTGCGGTTTAGCGGGAAAGAGACCCAGTACTTC. This encodes CASSLRFSGKETQYF.

The CDR3 spells CASSPSLSGANVLTF. CDR3 nucleotides: TGTGCCAGCAGCCCATCACTCTCTGGGGCCAACGTCCTGACTTTC. The chain is built from TRBV3-1 (or the pseudogene TRBV3-2) and TRBJ2-6; D unclear. The length of the CDR3 is 15 residues. The germline gives CDR1 LGHDT, CDR2 YNNKEL (reference sequence). Trimming shortened V by 4 bases and J by 0 bases, and 7 bases separated the two germline ends.

The chain links TRBV10-3 to TRBJ2-7, with TRBD2 matching 7 bases. Trimming cost V 6 bases and J 7 bases; bases outside gene matches: 9. Germline loops: CDR1 ENHRY, CDR2 SYGVKD. The CDR3 extends over 13 amino acids. The CDR3 DNA follows: TGTGCCATCAGAGATTCTAGCGGTCTGGAGCAGTACTTC. The encoded protein is CAIRDSSGLEQYF.

In this sample, this clone turned up once. V is TRBV5-1 and J is TRBJ1-1; D remains ambiguous. The germline gives CDR1 SGHRS, CDR2 YFSETQ. With 4 bases removed from V and 5 bases from J, the gap between germline ends came to 15 bases. The CDR3 sequence is 14 residues long. The CDR3 region is CASSRSTLRTEAFF. The CDR3 DNA is TGCGCCAGCAGCAGGTCAACCCTACGGACTGAAGCTTTCTTT.

This chain uses TRBV20-1 with TRBJ2-3; TRBD2 agrees at 7 bases. This CDR3 is built from 16 residues. Germline CDR1 is DFQATT and CDR2 is SNEGSKA (reference sequence). V lost 3 bases and J lost 4; bases outside the gene matches: 13. The CDR3 DNA reads as TGCAGTGCTAGTGATGTCCGGGACTACCGTCCAGATACGCAGTATTTT. It specifies CSASDVRDYRPDTQYF.

J is TRBJ1-5 and V is TRBV2; weak D call: TRBD1 (5 bases). V dropped 6 bases and J dropped 4 bases, with 10 bases sitting between them. CDR3 length: 13 residues. Per germline, CDR1 SNHLY and CDR2 FYNNEI. CDR3 DNA: TGTGCCAGCAGGGGGACTGAAAATCAGCCCCAGCATTTT. Protein sequence: CASRGTENQPQHF.

The chain carries TRBV28 and TRBJ1-1, with D uncertain. Looked up from germline, CDR1 is MDHEN and CDR2 is SYDVKM. CDR3 size: 12 residues. The V and J ends lost 4 bases and 13 bases respectively, with 16 bases between them. CDR3 sequence: CASSSGPKAGFF. The CDR3 DNA reads as TGTGCCAGCAGTTCCGGGCCGAAGGCGGGTTTCTTT. Full variable domain (missing parts from reference TRBV28 and TRBJ1-1): DVKVTQSSRYLVKRTGEKVFLECVQDMDHENMFWYRQDPGLGLRLIYFSYDVKMKEKGDIPEGYSVSREKKERFSLILESASTNQTSMYLCASSSGPKAGFFGQGTRLTVV.

The chain combines TRBV6-5 with TRBJ1-1; maybe TRBD1 (6 bases). Trimming removed 10 bases at V and 10 bases at J, with 19 bases between. CDR1 and CDR2 from the germline V gene are MNHEY and SVGAGI. This CDR3 contains 12 residues. The CDR3 loop is CATLRSEGGAFF. The CDR3 nucleotides are TGTGCCACCCTACGCTCGGAGGGGGGAGCTTTCTTT.

The chain is built from TRBV5-1 and TRBJ2-2, with 9 bases fitting TRBD1. This CDR3 has 15 amino acids. V lost 0 bases to trimming and J lost 6 bases; unmatched junction nucleotides: 3. Germline values: CDR1 SGHRS, CDR2 YFSETQ. CDR3 DNA: TGCGCCAGCAGCTTGGTACAGGGGGCGGCCGGGGAGCTGTTTTTT. Translating it yields CASSLVQGAAGELFF.

The V call is TRBV6-4, the J call TRBJ2-1; D is possibly TRBD2 (6 bases). V dropped 2 bases and J dropped 12 bases, with 17 bases sitting between them. The germline V gene encodes CDR1 MRHNA and CDR2 SNTAGT. This CDR3 is built from 14 residues. The CDR3 loop is CASSDRGLPSRQFF. Here the CDR3 DNA reads TGTGCCAGCAGTGACCGCGGACTACCCTCCCGGCAGTTCTTC.

CDR3 sequence (DNA): TGTGCCAGCAGCTTGGGTGGTCTTGCCCAGCATTTT. It yields the protein CASSLGGLAQHF. This chain connects TRBV13 to TRBJ1-5; no definite D call. The CDR3 has 12 amino acids. Germline V CDR1 and CDR2: PRHDT, FYEKMQ (reference sequence). Between the trimmed V and J ends, which lost 3 bases and 11 bases, there was a span of 11 bases. Full variable domain (remainder filled in from reference TRBV13 and TRBJ1-5): AAGVIQSPRHLIKEKRETATLKCYPIPRHDTVYWYQQGPGQDPQFLISFYEKMQSDKGSIPDRFSAQQFSDYHSELNMSSLELGDSALYFCASSLGGLAQHFGDGTRLSIL.